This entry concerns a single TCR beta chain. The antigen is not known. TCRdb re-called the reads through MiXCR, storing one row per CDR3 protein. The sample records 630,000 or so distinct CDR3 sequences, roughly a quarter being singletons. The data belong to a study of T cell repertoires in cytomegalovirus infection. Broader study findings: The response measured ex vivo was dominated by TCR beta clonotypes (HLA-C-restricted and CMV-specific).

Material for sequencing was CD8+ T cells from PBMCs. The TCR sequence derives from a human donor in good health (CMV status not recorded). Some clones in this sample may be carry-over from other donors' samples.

The CDR3 nucleotides read TGCAGCGTACACGGGACAGGGAGCTCCTACGAGCAGTACTTC. Protein product: CSVHGTGSSYEQYF. The J gene is TRBJ2-7, the V gene TRBV29-1; 9 bases line up with TRBD1. Germline V lookup: CDR1 SQVTM, CDR2 ANQGSEA. Unmatched junction bases numbered 6, after V lost 6 bases and J lost 0 bases. This CDR3 is 14 amino acids long.